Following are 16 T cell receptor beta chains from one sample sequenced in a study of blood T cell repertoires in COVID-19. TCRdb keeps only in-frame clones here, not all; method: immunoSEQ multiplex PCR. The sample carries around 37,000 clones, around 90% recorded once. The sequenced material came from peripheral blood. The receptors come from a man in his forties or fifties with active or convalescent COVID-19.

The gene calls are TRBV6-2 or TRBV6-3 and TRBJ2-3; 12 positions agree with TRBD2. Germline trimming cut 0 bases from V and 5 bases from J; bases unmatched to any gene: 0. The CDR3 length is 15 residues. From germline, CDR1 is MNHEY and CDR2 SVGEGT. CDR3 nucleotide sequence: TGTGCCAGCAGTTACTCGGGACTAGCGGGAGATACGCAGTATTTT. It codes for CASSYSGLAGDTQYF.

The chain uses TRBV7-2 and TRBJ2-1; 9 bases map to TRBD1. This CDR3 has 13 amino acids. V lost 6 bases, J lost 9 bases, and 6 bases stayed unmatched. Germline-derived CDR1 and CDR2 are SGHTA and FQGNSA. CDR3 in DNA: TGTGCCAGCAGATCCACAGGGGGCACTGAGCAGTTCTTC. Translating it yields CASRSTGGTEQFF.

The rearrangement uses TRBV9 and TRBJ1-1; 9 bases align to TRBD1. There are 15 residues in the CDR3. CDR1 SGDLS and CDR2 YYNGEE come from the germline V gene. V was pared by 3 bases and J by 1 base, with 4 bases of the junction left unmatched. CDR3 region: CASSAATGGNTEAFF. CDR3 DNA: TGTGCCAGCAGCGCAGCGACAGGGGGGAACACTGAAGCTTTCTTT.

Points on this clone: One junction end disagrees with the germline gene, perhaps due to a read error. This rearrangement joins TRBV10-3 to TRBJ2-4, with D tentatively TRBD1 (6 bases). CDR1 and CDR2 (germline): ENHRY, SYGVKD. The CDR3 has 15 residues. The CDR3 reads CAISEPRQSRDIQYF. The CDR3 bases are TGTGCCATCAGTGAGCCCCGACAGTCTAGGGACATTCAGTACTTT.

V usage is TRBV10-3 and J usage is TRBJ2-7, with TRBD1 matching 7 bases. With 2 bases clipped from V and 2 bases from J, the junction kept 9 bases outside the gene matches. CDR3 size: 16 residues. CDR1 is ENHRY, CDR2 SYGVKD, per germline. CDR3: CAISEPRQGSTYEQYF. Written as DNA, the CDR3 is TGTGCCATCAGTGAGCCGAGACAGGGTTCTACCTACGAGCAGTACTTC.

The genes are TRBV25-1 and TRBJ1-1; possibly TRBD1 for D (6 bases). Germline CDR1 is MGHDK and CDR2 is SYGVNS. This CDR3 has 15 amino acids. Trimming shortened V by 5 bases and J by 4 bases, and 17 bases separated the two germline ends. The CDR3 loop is CASSPTTGTLTEAFF. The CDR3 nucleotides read TGTGCCAGCAGTCCTACCACAGGGACACTCACTGAAGCTTTCTTT.

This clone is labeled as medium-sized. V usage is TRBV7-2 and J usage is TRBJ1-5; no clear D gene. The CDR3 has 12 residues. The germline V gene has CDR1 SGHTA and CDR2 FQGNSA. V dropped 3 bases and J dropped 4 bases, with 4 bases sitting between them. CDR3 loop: CASSFHNQPQHF. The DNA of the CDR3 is TGTGCCAGCAGCTTTCATAATCAGCCCCAGCATTTT.

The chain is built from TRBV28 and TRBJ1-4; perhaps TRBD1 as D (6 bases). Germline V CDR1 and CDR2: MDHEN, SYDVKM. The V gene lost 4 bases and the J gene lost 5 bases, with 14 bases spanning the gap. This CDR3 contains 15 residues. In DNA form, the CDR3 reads TGTGCCAGCAGTTCGTGGGGGGGGCCGAATGAAAAACTGTTTTTT. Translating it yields CASSSWGGPNEKLFF.

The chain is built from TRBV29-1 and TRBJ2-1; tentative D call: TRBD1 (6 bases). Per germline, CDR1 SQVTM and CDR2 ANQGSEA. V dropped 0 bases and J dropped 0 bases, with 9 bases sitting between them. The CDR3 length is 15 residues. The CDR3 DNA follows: TGCAGCGTTGAAGATGTCAGGGGCTCCTACAATGAGCAGTTCTTC. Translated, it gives CSVEDVRGSYNEQFF.

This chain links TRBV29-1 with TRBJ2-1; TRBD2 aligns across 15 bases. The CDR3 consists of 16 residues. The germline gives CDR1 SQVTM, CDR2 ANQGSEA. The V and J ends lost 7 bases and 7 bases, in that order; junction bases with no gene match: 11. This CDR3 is CSARTSGRANLNEQFF. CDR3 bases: TGCAGCGCTCGGACTAGCGGGAGGGCCAATTTGAATGAGCAGTTCTTC.

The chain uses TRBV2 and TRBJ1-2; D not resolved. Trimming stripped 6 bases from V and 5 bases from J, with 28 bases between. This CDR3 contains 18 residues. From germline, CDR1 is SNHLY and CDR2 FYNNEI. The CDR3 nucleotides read TGTGCCAGCAGCGATTATCTGGCTCTGATACTTGGGAGTTATGGCTACACCTTC. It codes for CASSDYLALILGSYGYTF.

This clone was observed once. CDR3 protein: CATSGQGAGNQPQHF. CDR3 DNA: TGTGCCACCTCAGGGCAGGGGGCTGGCAATCAGCCCCAGCATTTT. This rearrangement joins TRBV28 to TRBJ1-5; 8 bases are a match to TRBD1. The V and J ends lost 10 bases and 2 bases, in that order; junction bases with no gene match: 10. This CDR3 contains 15 residues. The germline V gene has CDR1 MDHEN and CDR2 SYDVKM.

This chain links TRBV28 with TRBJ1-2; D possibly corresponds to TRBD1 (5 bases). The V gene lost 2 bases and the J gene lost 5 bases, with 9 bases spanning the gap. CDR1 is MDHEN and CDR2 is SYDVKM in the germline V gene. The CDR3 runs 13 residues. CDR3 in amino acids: CASSLMRGYGYTF. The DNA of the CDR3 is TGTGCCAGCAGTTTAATGCGGGGGTATGGCTACACCTTC.

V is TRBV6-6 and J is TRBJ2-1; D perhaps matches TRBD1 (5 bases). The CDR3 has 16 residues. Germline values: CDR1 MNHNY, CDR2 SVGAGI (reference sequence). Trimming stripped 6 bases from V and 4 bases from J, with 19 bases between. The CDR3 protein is CASRILRATPYNEQFF. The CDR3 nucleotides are TGTGCCAGCAGGATACTCAGGGCCACGCCTTACAATGAGCAGTTCTTC.

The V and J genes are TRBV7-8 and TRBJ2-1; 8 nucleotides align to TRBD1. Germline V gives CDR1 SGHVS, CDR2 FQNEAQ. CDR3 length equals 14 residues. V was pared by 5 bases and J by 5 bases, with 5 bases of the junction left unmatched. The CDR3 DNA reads TGTGCCAGCAGCCCCCAGACAGGGGACAATGAGCAGTTCTTC. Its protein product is CASSPQTGDNEQFF. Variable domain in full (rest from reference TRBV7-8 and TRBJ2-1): GAGVSQSPRYKVAKRGQDVALRCDPISGHVSLFWYQQALGQGPEFLTYFQNEAQLDKSGLPSDRFFAERPEGSVSTLKIQRTQQEDSAVYLCASSPQTGDNEQFFGPGTRLTVL.

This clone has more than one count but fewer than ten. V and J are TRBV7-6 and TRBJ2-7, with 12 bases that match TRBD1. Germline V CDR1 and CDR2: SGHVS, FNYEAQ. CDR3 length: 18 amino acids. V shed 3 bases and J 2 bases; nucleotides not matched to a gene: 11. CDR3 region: CASSFRDRGRPGTYEQYF. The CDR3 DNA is TGTGCCAGCAGCTTCCGGGACAGGGGGCGCCCGGGGACCTACGAGCAGTACTTC.